Listed here are 5 T cell receptor beta chains from one sample, sequenced in a study of PD-L1 blockade in urothelial cancer. Stated time point: peripheral blood 6 weeks after treatment start. The repertoire was sequenced with immunoSEQ multiplex PCR; TCRdb's copy has only in-frame clones and lacks some. The repertoire holds fewer than 85,000 clones, 88% seen once, with roughly 12% in the top ten. The sample was PBMCs, taken around atezolizumab (anti-PD-L1) treatment. The receptors come from a man aged 55 to 70 with urothelial cancer.

The gene calls are TRBV7-2 and TRBJ2-5, with 9 nucleotides matching TRBD1. This CDR3 spans 15 amino acids. V was clipped by 1 base and J by 5 bases; unmatched bases: 5. Germline values: CDR1 SGHTA, CDR2 FQGNSA. This CDR3 reads CASSLVGQGVETQYF. CDR3 in DNA: TGTGCCAGCAGCTTAGTGGGACAGGGTGTGGAGACCCAGTACTTC.

The chain recombines TRBV15 with TRBJ2-7, with TRBD1 identical over 7 bases. With V trimmed by 3 bases and J by 3 bases, 2 bases remained unmatched. Germline CDR1 and CDR2: LNHNV and YYDKDF (reference sequence). This CDR3 has 13 residues. This chain's CDR3 is CATSRDRNYEQYF. In DNA, the CDR3 is TGTGCCACCAGCAGGGACAGGAACTACGAGCAGTACTTC.

Note on this clone: The junction departs from the called germline gene at one end, perhaps through a read error. The chain recombines TRBV7-7 with TRBJ2-7, with 7 positions matching TRBD2. In germline, CDR1 is SSHAT, CDR2 FNYEAQ (reference sequence). The CDR3 length is 15 residues. The CDR3 here is CASSSGTGPYFEQYF. The DNA of the CDR3 is TGTGCTAGCAGCAGCGGGACTGGCCCTTACTTTGAGCAGTACTTC.

This clone has just one count. This CDR3 reads CASSHARDRNTEAFF. The CDR3 coding sequence is TGTGCCAGCAGCCACGCCCGGGACAGGAACACTGAAGCTTTCTTT. The rearrangement links TRBV27 to TRBJ1-1; 7 bases are a match to TRBD1. The CDR3 has 15 amino acids. Germline assignment: CDR1 MNHEY and CDR2 SMNVEV (reference sequence). The V gene end was trimmed by 6 bases and the J gene end by 1 base; junction bases not matched to a gene: 8.

The rearrangement joins TRBV6-5 to TRBJ2-2; the match to TRBD2 covers 13 bases. CDR3 length equals 15 residues. V dropped 5 bases and J dropped 7; count of bases not matched to a gene: 4. Germline values: CDR1 MNHEY, CDR2 SVGAGI. The CDR3 DNA follows: TGTGCCAGCAGTGGACTAGCGGGAGCTGTCGGGGAGCTGTTTTTT. Its translation: CASSGLAGAVGELFF.